The 26 T cell receptor beta chains given below trace back to one sample, sequenced in a study of T cells in localized non-small cell lung cancer. The protocol was immunoSEQ multiplex PCR, while the TCRdb copy is restricted to in-frame clones and leaves out a portion. The table has roughly 17,000 clones, around 89% seen once. The sequencing used peripheral blood, collected before any cancer treatment. These TCRs come from a male donor aged 60 or older with stage II squamous cell lung carcinoma.

The V call is TRBV6-5, the J call TRBJ2-7; 8 positions agree with TRBD1. Germline-derived CDR1 and CDR2 are MNHEY and SVGAGI. The CDR3 has 13 residues. Germline trimming cut 10 bases from V and 0 bases from J; bases unmatched to any gene: 5. CDR3 in DNA: TGTGCCACAGAGGGACAGGACTCCTACGAGCAGTACTTC. It codes for CATEGQDSYEQYF.

The rearrangement joins TRBV29-1 to TRBJ2-5; possibly TRBD2 for D (5 bases). Trimming pared 7 bases from V and 10 bases from J, leaving 22 bases between. The CDR3 contains 13 residues. Germline V lookup: CDR1 SQVTM, CDR2 ANQGSEA. The CDR3 DNA follows: TGCAGCGCGCGGGCCTCCGCCATGAGGGACCAGTACTTC. Encoded protein: CSARASAMRDQYF.

This chain uses TRBV2 with TRBJ1-2; D uncertain. The CDR3 is 13 amino acids. Trimming shortened V by 7 bases and J by 4 bases, and 13 bases separated the two germline ends. Germline assignment: CDR1 SNHLY and CDR2 FYNNEI. The DNA for the CDR3 is TGTGCCAGCAAGAGGGCAGAGGCCTATGGCTACACCTTC. It translates to CASKRAEAYGYTF.

The rearrangement links TRBV2 to TRBJ2-5; 9 bases align to TRBD1. This CDR3 has 14 amino acids. CDR1 is SNHLY and CDR2 is FYNNEI in the germline V gene. V dropped 5 bases and J dropped 4; count of bases not matched to a gene: 5. CDR3 coding DNA: TGTGCCAGCAGTTTACAGGGGGCGGGAGAGACCCAGTACTTC. Translating gives CASSLQGAGETQYF.

The genes are TRBV28 and TRBJ1-5, with TRBD1 matching over 11 bases. Germline V gene lookup returns CDR1 MDHEN and CDR2 SYDVKM. With 2 bases clipped from V and 6 bases from J, the junction kept 6 bases outside the gene matches. The CDR3 has 16 amino acids. CDR3 protein: CASSLPGQGAGQPQHF. CDR3 bases: TGTGCCAGCAGTTTACCCGGACAGGGGGCGGGTCAGCCCCAGCATTTT.

This clone was recorded once. The chain uses TRBV6-1 and TRBJ2-7; 8 nucleotides line up with TRBD1. Germline loops: CDR1 MNHNS, CDR2 SASEGT. The CDR3 is made up of 18 amino acids. Germline trimming cut 2 bases from V and 2 bases from J; bases unmatched to any gene: 14. The CDR3 sequence: CASSERRSNRGSPYEQYF. The CDR3 coding sequence is TGTGCCAGCAGTGAAAGGAGGTCGAACAGGGGGTCCCCCTACGAGCAGTACTTC.

The genes are TRBV6-6 and TRBJ1-5; 7 bases are shared with TRBD1. Trimming removed 2 bases from V and 5 bases from J; junction bases left unmatched: 6. CDR1 MNHNY and CDR2 SVGAGI come from the germline V gene (reference sequence). The CDR3 extends over 15 amino acids. CDR3: CASSYPGTAYQPQHF. The CDR3 nucleotides read TGTGCCAGCAGTTACCCCGGGACAGCTTATCAGCCCCAGCATTTT.

The V and J genes are TRBV4-2 and TRBJ2-1, with 10 bases identical to TRBD2. Germline V gives CDR1 LGHNA, CDR2 YNFKEQ. Unmatched junction bases numbered 4, after V lost 2 bases and J lost 3 bases. CDR3 length: 16 residues. CDR3 sequence: CASSQFLAGVYNEQFF. The DNA of the CDR3 is TGTGCCAGCAGCCAATTCCTAGCGGGAGTCTACAATGAGCAGTTCTTC.

The V gene is TRBV11-1, the J gene TRBJ1-1; the D is unclear. V lost 4 bases and J lost 1, with 7 bases in between. This CDR3 is built from 13 residues. Germline CDR1 reads SGHAT; CDR2 reads FQDESV (reference sequence). The CDR3 is CASSWSPNTEAFF. The CDR3 DNA reads as TGTGCCAGCAGCTGGAGTCCGAACACTGAAGCTTTCTTT. Based on the CDR3 plus reference TRBV11-1 and TRBJ1-1, the full variable domain is EAEVAQSPRYKITEKSQAVAFWCDPISGHATLYWYRQILGQGPELLVQFQDESVVDDSQLPKDRFSAERLKGVDSTLKIQPAELGDSAMYLCASSWSPNTEAFFGQGTRLTVV.

V usage is TRBV19 and J usage is TRBJ2-1; 9 bases map to TRBD1. Germline-derived CDR1 and CDR2 are LNHDA and SQIVND (reference sequence). The CDR3 extends over 15 amino acids. After removal of 3 bases from V and 8 bases from J, the junction contained 8 bases not matched to a gene. The CDR3 DNA reads as TGTGCCAGTAGTATCACCGGGACAGGGTTGCATGAGCAGTTCTTC. Amino acids: CASSITGTGLHEQFF.

This clone came up a few times. V usage is TRBV18 and J usage is TRBJ1-1; possible D gene TRBD1, 6 bases. V lost 2 bases, J lost 7 bases, and 11 bases lay in between. In germline, CDR1 is KGHSH, CDR2 LQKENI. The CDR3 runs to 13 residues. The CDR3 protein is CASSPGRTVEAFF. The CDR3 DNA sequence: TGTGCCAGCTCACCAGGCCGGACAGTTGAAGCTTTCTTT.

A single count supports this clone. The V call is TRBV18, the J call TRBJ2-7; 9 nucleotides line up with TRBD1. Germline CDR1 KGHSH, CDR2 LQKENI. The CDR3 extends over 14 amino acids. V was pared by 3 bases and J by 5 bases, with 5 bases of the junction left unmatched. The CDR3 loop is CASSPVGQGDEQYF. CDR3 nucleotide sequence: TGTGCCAGCTCACCGGTGGGACAGGGTGACGAGCAGTACTTC.

The chain carries TRBV7-8 and TRBJ2-7; D perhaps matches TRBD2 (6 bases). This CDR3 is 11 amino acids long. CDR1 and CDR2 (germline): SGHVS, FQNEAQ. V was shortened by 6 bases and J by 3 bases, with 6 bases between the two germline ends. The CDR3 spells CASRDYYEQYF. As DNA, the CDR3 is TGTGCCAGCAGGGACTACTACGAGCAGTACTTC.

The V and J genes are TRBV28 and TRBJ1-5, with D possibly being TRBD1 (5 bases). The CDR3 extends over 18 amino acids. V gave up 6 bases and J gave up 0 bases, with 21 bases separating them. The germline gives CDR1 MDHEN, CDR2 SYDVKM. The chain's CDR3 is CASRPLGRQLYSNQPQHF. CDR3 coding DNA: TGTGCCAGCAGGCCACTTGGCCGACAGCTTTATAGCAATCAGCCCCAGCATTTT.

The rearrangement uses TRBV30 and TRBJ1-1, with D uncertain. Germline-derived CDR1 and CDR2 are GTSNPN and SVGIG (reference sequence). Trimming cost V 2 bases and J 0 bases, with 7 bases left between them. This CDR3 contains 13 residues. The DNA of the CDR3 is TGTGCCTGGAGTAAGCCCATGAACACTGAAGCTTTCTTT. This gives the protein CAWSKPMNTEAFF.

The chain recombines TRBV27 with TRBJ2-3; 14 positions agree with TRBD2. The CDR3 covers 16 residues. The V gene's germline CDR1 is MNHEY and CDR2 SMNVEV (reference sequence). Losses at the gene ends were 5 bases for V and 6 bases for J; bases not matched to a gene: 7. The DNA for the CDR3 is TGTGCCAGCAGTCGAAGACTAGCGGGAGGGAAGGATACGCAGTATTTT. Its translation: CASSRRLAGGKDTQYF.

The V and J genes are TRBV6-1 and TRBJ1-2, with 10 bases fitting TRBD1. In germline, CDR1 is MNHNS, CDR2 SASEGT. This CDR3 has 16 amino acids. The V gene end was trimmed by 2 bases and the J gene end by 1 base; junction bases not matched to a gene: 4. CDR3 region: CASSEQGTGVNYGYTF. The CDR3 region has the DNA TGTGCCAGCAGTGAACAGGGGACAGGGGTTAACTATGGCTACACCTTC.

In DNA, the CDR3 is TGTGCCAGCGCTTCCCTGGGCGGGAGTCCCGGGGTCGGGGAGCTGTTTTTT. Its translation is CASASLGGSPGVGELFF. The chain carries TRBV11-2 and TRBJ2-2; TRBD2 matches at 7 bases. Per the germline V gene, CDR1 is SGHAT and CDR2 is FQNNGV. Losses at the gene ends were 8 bases for V and 7 bases for J; bases not matched to a gene: 19. The CDR3 has 17 residues.

The V and J genes are TRBV2 and TRBJ2-5; D may be TRBD1 (5 bases). Trimming pared 4 bases from V and 0 bases from J, leaving 9 bases between. Germline V gene sequence: CDR1 SNHLY, CDR2 FYNNEI. CDR3 length equals 14 residues. The CDR3 DNA is TGTGCCAGCAGTGCGACAGTGTACCAAGAGACCCAGTACTTC. Translation: CASSATVYQETQYF. Using reference TRBV2 and TRBJ2-5 for the parts outside the CDR3, the full variable domain is EPEVTQTPSHQVTQMGQEVILRCVPISNHLYFYWYRQILGQKVEFLVSFYNNEISEKSEIFDDQFSVERPDGSNFTLKIRSTKLEDSAMYFCASSATVYQETQYFGPGTRLLVL.

CDR3 sequence (DNA): TGTGCCAGCAGTGATGGGTACGAGCAGTACTTC. Its protein product is CASSDGYEQYF. V and J are TRBV2 and TRBJ2-7, with D hard to call. V gave up 3 bases and J gave up 4 bases, with 4 bases separating them. The CDR3 length is 11 residues. The germline V gene has CDR1 SNHLY and CDR2 FYNNEI.

The rearrangement uses TRBV21-1 and TRBJ2-3; the DNA was not compared with TRBD1, the D call given in the table. TRBV21-1 is listed as a pseudogene. The CDR3 contains 20 residues. This CDR3 reads CASSNPGPNRTLLPLDTQYF. DNA of the CDR3: TGTGCCAGCAGCAATCCTGGGCCAAACCGAACTCTCCTTCCGTTAGATACGCAGTATTTT.

The chain recombines TRBV29-1 with TRBJ1-1; D might be TRBD1 (5 bases). V shed 5 bases and J shed 3 bases, with 13 bases lying between them. Germline lookup yields CDR1 SQVTM and CDR2 ANQGSEA. The CDR3 sequence is 13 residues long. The CDR3 region has the DNA TGCAGCGTTAAACCCAGGGTGGACACTGAAGCTTTCTTT. It translates to CSVKPRVDTEAFF.

The chain has TRBV7-3 and TRBJ1-1; D possibly corresponds to TRBD1 (5 bases). CDR3 length: 13 residues. Germline V gene data show CDR1 as SGHTA and CDR2 as FQGTGA. The V gene lost 5 bases and the J gene lost 5 bases, with 12 bases spanning the gap. The CDR3 spells CASSPPGGTEAFF. CDR3 bases: TGTGCCAGCAGCCCCCCTGGGGGGACTGAAGCTTTCTTT.

The chain uses TRBV28 and TRBJ2-1; 13 bases map to TRBD2. Trimming at V came to 6 bases and at J to 3 bases, leaving 2 bases not matched to a gene. This CDR3 region has 15 residues. Germline V gives CDR1 MDHEN, CDR2 SYDVKM. CDR3 in amino acids: CASSRLAGGYNEQFF. As DNA, the CDR3 is TGTGCCAGCAGCCGACTAGCGGGAGGCTACAATGAGCAGTTCTTC.

The chain employs TRBV7-9 and TRBJ1-2; D is unresolved. Trimming shortened V by 1 base and J by 4 bases, and 13 bases separated the two germline ends. CDR3 length: 15 residues. In germline, CDR1 is SEHNR, CDR2 FQNEAQ (reference sequence). The CDR3 DNA sequence: TGTGCCAGCAGCTTAGTCTTTGAGACGGGCTATGGCTACACCTTC. This gives the protein CASSLVFETGYGYTF.

The J gene is TRBJ2-1, the V gene TRBV7-2, with D unresolved. Germline CDR1 SGHTA, CDR2 FQGNSA. With 1 base removed from V and 6 bases from J, the gap between germline ends came to 10 bases. The CDR3 extends over 14 amino acids. In DNA form, the CDR3 reads TGTGCCAGCAGCTTAGGACTCCCCGGCAATGAGCAGTTCTTC. The encoded protein is CASSLGLPGNEQFF.